The present entry profiles one T cell receptor beta chain with its context. The antigen is undetermined. The data originate from a study of chemoradiotherapy in HPV16-positive cancers. Study-level results: Non-HPV-specific T cells did not expand in tumors during treatment, whereas candidate HPV-specific clones and E7-related motifs did.

Clones were read by immunoSEQ multiplex PCR, and TCRdb kept only the in-frame ones, dropping some. The table includes about 32,000 clones, more than 70% detected once. This TCR derives from a human donor with HPV-associated anogenital cancer. Sequencing used blood, obtained from a patient who underwent chemoradiotherapy.

The CDR3, as DNA: TGCAGCGCCGAAGGGGGGCGGCGGTCCTATAATTCACCCCTCCACTTT. This translates into CSAEGGRRSYNSPLHF. V gene TRBV29-1 combines with J gene TRBJ1-6, with D possibly matching TRBD1 (6 bases). Germline V gene lookup returns CDR1 SQVTM and CDR2 ANQGSEA. V dropped 7 bases and J dropped 1 base, with 17 bases sitting between them. This CDR3 spans 16 amino acids. The full variable domain, completed using reference TRBV29-1 and TRBJ1-6, is SAVISQKPSRDICQRGTSLTIQCQVDSQVTMMFWYRQQPGQSLTLIATANQGSEATYESGFVIDKFPISRPNLTFSTLTVSNMSPEDSSIYLCSAEGGRRSYNSPLHFGNGTRLTVT.